The source of this T cell receptor beta chain is a study of cytomegalovirus exposure and HLA in healthy donors listed by TCRdb under 2017. Background for the entire study: An earlier analysis of roughly 500 of the donors reported 250 to 350 Gb of sequence data and 95 million to 140 million unique TCR beta sequences obtained from approximately 180 million T cells. To decide whether each TCR beta V gene segment behaved as functional or pseudogenic, an earlier analysis of some 580 of the donors relied on high-throughput TCR beta sequencing. Among roughly 370 genotyped donors of the cohort, an average of around 240,000 unique TCR beta nucleotide sequences were sequenced per donor, around 18% of them non-productive. Donor age, sex, ethnicity and CMV serostatus were collected together with the repertoire data. The aim of the study was to test whether cataloging public T cell receptors could identify signatures of past pathogen exposure. A handful of DR-DQ haplotypes were handled as single units for association and clustering because linkage in the cohort was strong. About 330 gigabases of sequencing data and 91 million or so unique TCR sequences made up an early release that covered several hundred HLA-typed donors. The study profiled the T cell repertoires of about 640 subjects by immunosequencing and related them to cytomegalovirus serostatus. In the later analysis, no new phenotypic data were used to find candidate immune exposures; instead, reliance was placed on TCR beta sequences and their occurrence across donors. To predict cytomegalovirus infection status, the study combined high-throughput TCR immunosequencing, statistical association of individual TCRs with disease status, and machine learning. Typing coverage differed by locus: A, B, C, DRB1 and DQB1 were typed in roughly 620-630 donors, DQA1 in 500 to 550, DPA1 in approximately 610, and DPB1 in about 450. A later analysis re-analyzed previously published TCR beta repertoires from roughly 600 donors and added high-resolution HLA genotyping to study TCR occurrence patterns. All discovery cohort repertoires had been generated using a single sequencing platform. Genome-wide SNP genotypes for about 55% of the roughly 670 donors were used in a later genetic analysis, which treated that subset as a discovery cohort. Class I and class II HLA loci were covered by the typing at four-digit resolution. Among the roughly 400 genotyped donors, approximately 82% belonged to the genetic ancestry cluster associated with self-reported Caucasian donors. Besides the first cohort of more than 650 subjects, a separate validation cohort made up of 120 or so different subjects was used. Summary of the overall study and its limitations: Linkage disequilibrium might explain the correlated functional status among segregating V segments, but an unknown experimental factor could not be excluded. V-gene and J-gene trimming of TCR beta chains was associated with a missense DCLRE1C variant in a later genetic analysis, and the association was replicated in an independent cohort. A total of 164 TCR beta chains were listed by the study as associated with cytomegalovirus. Most CMV-associated TCR beta chains appeared to be HLA-restricted in a later analysis, and the HLA associations seemed to be driven largely by CMV exposure. A further reported finding was that TCR beta sequences accurately predicted the HLA-A and HLA-B alleles for most subjects in the first cohort. In vitro tests confirmed that a few of the cytomegalovirus-associated TCR beta chains recognize cytomegalovirus antigens. The only immune exposure information available for the cohort was CMV serostatus. In a later analysis, HLA-associated TCR beta chains showed more clonal expansion and lower generation probabilities than non-associated chains that were equally common. Over 15 rarely observed V segments, including chromosome 9 orphons, were excluded from the earlier analysis of 550 to 700 of the donors because counts were too low. In a later genetic analysis, fewer N-insertions in productive TCRs were reported among donors in an Asian-associated ancestry cluster than the approximately 710-donor mean. The classifier was reported to diagnose cytomegalovirus status with high specificity and sensitivity in both the original cohort and the validation cohort. The 87-base-pair reads could not distinguish some IMGT-functional V segments, including TRBV6-2 and TRBV6-3, so those segments were excluded. In a later analysis, 15,000 to 20,000 TCR beta sequences were associated with specific HLA alleles at a false discovery rate of 0.05. Roughly uniform sequencing depth across donors was assumed in presence/absence analyses, although this assumption may not hold. Across donors, most TCR sequences were observed very rarely, whereas some public TCRs were present in many individuals. Only TCR beta chains were sequenced in this cohort, and the absence of alpha or paired-chain data limited detectable features. In an earlier analysis of 587 of the donors, most TCR beta V segments were observed in productive rearrangements about 87% or about 30% of the time, broadly matching IMGT annotations. Strong co-occurrence of HLA alleles, especially DR and DQ, made assigning TCR associations to individual alleles difficult. In a later analysis, the rate of TCR association differed among HLA loci, with DRB1 alleles having the most associated TCRs and HLA-C alleles having the fewest. A later analysis reported that several top co-occurrence clusters appeared linked to parvovirus B19, influenza, CMV and Epstein-Barr virus. Because HLA typing was unavailable for some donors at each locus, only the typed subset was used in association tests. A cluster of highly shared sequence variants was judged likely to represent a technical artifact of the sequencing pipeline. The authors suggested that the approach could potentially be generalized to other disease states and immunological phenotypes.

The cohort consisted of 650 to 850 healthy bone marrow donors. Cohort members were all nominally healthy when sampled, although unrecorded immune exposures were likely present. The donor was CMV seropositive and was included in the group of 290 or so seropositive cohort members. A peripheral blood sample was collected from each donor, and TCR beta sequencing was performed on peripheral blood mononuclear cells. Genomic DNA was extracted from the blood cell samples with the Qiagen DNeasy Blood Extraction Kit. The CDR1 and CDR2 encoded by the germline V gene are SGHRS and YFSETQ. Germline trimming amounts to 0 bases on V and 4 bases on J, with 13 as the count of junction bases outside the gene matches. Including cysteine and phenylalanine, the CDR3 has 18 amino acids. Of the read, only the CDR3 DNA is kept; its 54 bases are in frame from base 1. The protocol used for the library was the immunoSEQ multiplex PCR assay. For the multiplex PCR, a mixture combining 60 forward primers for TCR Vbeta segments and 13 reverse primers for TCR Jbeta segments was used. A multiplex PCR assay on genomic DNA amplified the CDR3 region of rearranged TCR beta genes. Amplified TCR beta libraries were sequenced as 87-base-pair reads on the Illumina HiSeq System. On the authors' methods: In a later analysis, around 80 million unique TCR beta chains were counted across the roughly 670 repertoires, and roughly 11 million of these chains were shared by at least two donors. Raw reads were error-corrected and collapsed into unique sequences by a nearest-neighbor algorithm in which closely related sequences were merged to remove PCR and sequencing errors. CDR3 sequences were aligned to IMGT reference sequences to assign V, D and J gene segments. For a sequence to be retained, a match of at least six nucleotides to both a V gene segment and a J gene segment was required. A rearrangement was called productive if the CDR3 had no stop codons and remained in frame with V and J, and every other rearrangement was called non-productive. CDR3 was defined according to IMGT convention as the region running from the second conserved V-encoded cysteine to the conserved J-encoded phenylalanine. Sequences without an unambiguous match to a single V gene segment were excluded from the earlier analysis of about 640 of the donors. In an earlier analysis of about 590 of the donors, a V segment was called functional when productive rearrangements were above 56.7%, and segregating when the standard deviation between donors exceeded 5%. A statistical classification framework was built to diagnose cytomegalovirus status from the catalog of TCR beta chain sequences. A later analysis assigned V and J genes by comparing TCR nucleotide sequences with IMGT/GENE-DB human TR gene sequences. The TCRdist pipeline was used in a later analysis to assign CDR3 sequences and most-parsimonious VDJ recombination scenarios. In a later analysis, every TCR beta chain was defined by the combination of its CDR3 amino acid sequence and its V-gene family, and reads without a unique V-gene family were dropped. To address suspected cross-contamination and a sequencing artifact, a later analysis removed approximately 590 highly shared, low-generation-probability nucleotide sequences. A later analysis calculated a clonal expansion index for each public chain from normalized within-repertoire ranks of inferred template counts. In a later analysis, generation probabilities were computed using a VDJ recombination model fitted to out-of-frame rearrangements, and the results were checked against IGoR. In a later analysis, TCR-TCR, TCR-HLA and TCR-CMV co-occurrence was scored with hypergeometric tests, and a repertoire-size bias correction was applied to TCR pairs. A later analysis estimated false discovery rates by permuting HLA or CMV assignments 20 times. In a later analysis, co-occurring TCRs were grouped using DBSCAN, and TCRdist sequence similarity was added for clustering within HLA-allele-positive subsets. Repertoires with fewer than 30,000 or more than 120,000 public chains, plus five repertoires with anomalous nucleotide sharing, were excluded from co-occurrence clustering. Imported from immuneACCESS, the table was reduced by TCRdb to in-frame sequences with V and J called. These copies leave out some clones; in studies compared against another copy, an unresolved V gene accounts for under half, and the cause of the remainder is not known. V, J and clone size were drawn from that table, and D and trimming were deduced from the DNA. For this sample there are about 110,000 clones; around 68% appear just once. The ten largest clones take up roughly 4.2% of the sample.

In regard to this clone: What this receptor recognizes is not known. Nothing much larger sits one base from this clone, and base qualities are not available.

The sequence came from a woman aged 40 to 50 in good health and CMV-seropositive. Sequencing was done on a sample of PBMCs. This receptor chain uses TRBV5-1 and TRBJ2-1; TRBD2 aligns with 7 central bases. The bases are TGCGCCAGCAGCTTGGGACGTTTACTAGCGTTGAATTACAATGAGCAGTTCTTC. Translation gives CASSLGRLLALNYNEQFF.